The sequence of this T cell receptor beta chain was determined in a study of cytomegalovirus exposure and HLA in healthy donors. Overall study findings and caveats: The only immune exposure information that was available was CMV serostatus. Later analysis suggested links between common viral pathogens and several top significant clusters. Researchers left out some V segments, among them TRBV6-2 and TRBV6-3, as indistinguishable.

The PCR ran on 60 Vbeta and 13 Jbeta primers. The method was immunoSEQ multiplex PCR; TCRdb's version includes in-frame clones alone and lacks a portion of them. The sample contains about 170,000 clones, 76% of which appear only once. Donors had nominal health at sampling but likely had unrecorded immune exposures. Germline trimming cut 6 bases from V and 11 bases from J; bases unmatched to any gene: 11. CDR1 is LGHNA, CDR2 YNFKEQ, per germline. This CDR3 spans 13 amino acids. About this clone itself: Its antigen is unidentified.

The sample was PBMCs. The TCR comes from a female donor in good health and CMV-seronegative. V gene TRBV4-2 combines with J gene TRBJ1-1, with TRBD1 matching 8 bases. The CDR3 DNA sequence: TGTGCCAGCAGTCAGCTAATGGACAGGGCGGCTTTCTTT. Translation: CASSQLMDRAAFF.